This entry is about one T cell receptor beta chain. Its antigen is currently not known. It has no much larger one-base neighbor in the sample; base qualities were not kept. The data were taken from a study of shared clonotypes between healthy human individuals (TCRdb year 2020). Some background on the complete study: Two women and a few men aged 18 to 49 years were included in the cohort. Each donor's leukapheresis produced roughly between roughly 0.85 and 10 billion PBMCs. To estimate repertoire size and how much clonotypes are shared between individuals, the study performed deep sequencing of blood TCR repertoires from a few healthy adults. Libraries were prepared and TCR repertoires were sequenced by different laboratories using diverse techniques, in order to increase sequencing depth and limit assay-specific biases. For each donor, three plates each were used for CD4 naive and CD4 memory, two plates were used for CD8 naive, and one plate was used for CD8 memory.

Using the deep immunoSEQ assay, multiplex PCR amplified TCR CDR3 regions from genomic DNA. Extracted genomic DNA from each cell subset was distributed evenly across all wells of several immunoSEQ 96-well plates, and each plate was treated as a replicate. For sorted subsets, around 200 ng genomic DNA, equal to tens of thousands of T cell genomes, was loaded into each replicate PCR. Purified libraries were quantified with a Qubit 3.0 fluorometer, sized on a Bioanalyzer 2100, and re-quantified with the KAPA Library Quantification kit. Every immunoSEQ 96-well plate was sequenced on a separate single-read 150-cycle Illumina NextSeq 550 flow cell. The study's processing was this. Because only junctional sequences without quality scores were contained in the immunoSEQ output, filtering matching that applied to full-length reads could not be performed. To assign V/J genes and CDR3, sequences were annotated using PyIR, a Python wrapper for IgBLAST v1.9, with IMGT germline references. Reads were removed for weak V/J assignments (E-value above 1e-6), missing CDR3, stop codons, out-of-frame junctions, or ambiguous translated residues. V3J clonotypes were defined as sequences sharing the same inferred V gene, J gene, and CDR3 amino acid sequence. Percentage overlap between repertoires was computed as shared unique clonotypes divided by the size of the smaller repertoire. Repertoire richness was assessed with RTK rarefaction, the Chao1 estimator, and Recon v2.1 estimates of unobserved clonotypes. For all TCRbeta clonotypes obtained by the gDNA method from a handful of donors, generation probabilities were computed with OLGA. Held by TCRdb, this immuneACCESS table contains in-frame sequences only and omits some clones. Under half of the omission traces to an unresolved V gene where checked; the cause of the rest is unknown. That table gives V, J and clone size, and the DNA gave D and trimming. The sample table contains about 2.1 million clones; only one count was recorded for around 93% of them. Together, the top ten hold more than 1.5% of the sample.

CD8 naive samples were CD45RO-negative cells positively selected for CCR7, giving a CD45RA+CCR7+ population that excluded TemRA cells. The donors were healthy, HIV-negative adults who had no recently reported acute infections or vaccinations. Every donor was a Caucasian adult residing in Nashville, Tennessee, USA. After blood collection by leukapheresis, PBMCs were isolated using Ficoll-Histopaque density gradient centrifugation and then cryopreserved in the vapor phase of liquid nitrogen. Analytical flow cytometry was used to check the purity and quantity of each magnetically sorted T cell population. Genomic DNA was isolated from each sorted fraction and quantified by UV absorbance on a Nanodrop 2000c. Based on the germline V gene (reference sequence), the CDR1 and CDR2 sequences are MNHEY and SMNVEV. The CDR3, from cysteine to phenylalanine, totals 16 residues. The sequence is cut down to CDR3 DNA, 48 bases in frame from base 1. Trimming at the junction amounts to 3 bases on V and 2 bases on J, and the germline ends lie 17 bases apart.

Overall study results and their limits: Pairwise subsampling indicated that sequencing depth was expected to affect the degree of clonotype sharing among donors. Across several donors, approximately 4.9% of naive CD4, 3% to 4% of naive CD8, approximately 2.5% of memory CD4, and roughly 0.41% of memory CD8 clonotypes were shared. Estimated clonotype richness was generally larger for naive than for memory subsets. Sampling was restricted to blood, and TCR repertoires in tissues likely differ from the TCR repertoires found in blood. Because the study included only a small number of donors, the genetic and exposure-history diversity represented was limited. Compared with non-shared clonotypes, clonotypes shared by all four sorted-subset donors had higher generation probabilities. Even with the large sequencing depth, rarefaction of the sorted-subset datasets indicated that sequencing was incomplete.

The receptor was derived from a man aged 18 to 29 in good health. Some clones in this sample may be carry-over from other donors' samples. This chain is built from TRBV27 and TRBJ2-7, with TRBD2 perhaps the D gene, on 6 matching bases. Sequenced sample: naive CD8+ T cells from PBMCs. The cell subset or site label here, explained by the study, means: CD45RA+CCR7+. Here the CDR3 is given as CASSFSVGEVAYEQYF. The sequenced DNA is TGTGCCAGCAGTTTCTCAGTGGGGGAGGTTGCCTACGAGCAGTACTTC.